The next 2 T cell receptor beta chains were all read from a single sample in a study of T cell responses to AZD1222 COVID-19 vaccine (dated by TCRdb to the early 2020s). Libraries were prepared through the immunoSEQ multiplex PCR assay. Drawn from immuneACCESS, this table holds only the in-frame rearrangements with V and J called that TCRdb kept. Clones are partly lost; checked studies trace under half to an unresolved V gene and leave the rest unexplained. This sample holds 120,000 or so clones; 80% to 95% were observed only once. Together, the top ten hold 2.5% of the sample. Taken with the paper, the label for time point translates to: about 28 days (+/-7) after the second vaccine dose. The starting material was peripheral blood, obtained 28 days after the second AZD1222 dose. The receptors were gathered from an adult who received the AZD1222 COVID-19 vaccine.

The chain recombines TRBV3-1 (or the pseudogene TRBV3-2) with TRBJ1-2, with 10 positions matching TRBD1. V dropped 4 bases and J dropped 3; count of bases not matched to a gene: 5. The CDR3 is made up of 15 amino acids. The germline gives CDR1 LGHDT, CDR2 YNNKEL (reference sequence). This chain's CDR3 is CASSRRQGADYGYTF. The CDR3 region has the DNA TGTGCCAGCAGCCGCAGACAGGGGGCGGACTATGGCTACACCTTC.

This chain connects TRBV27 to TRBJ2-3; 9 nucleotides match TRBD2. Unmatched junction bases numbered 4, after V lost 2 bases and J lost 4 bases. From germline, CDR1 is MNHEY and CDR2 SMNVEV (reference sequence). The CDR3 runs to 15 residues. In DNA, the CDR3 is TGTGCCAGCAGTTTACGGCGGGGGGGCGCAGATACGCAGTATTTT. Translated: CASSLRRGGADTQYF.